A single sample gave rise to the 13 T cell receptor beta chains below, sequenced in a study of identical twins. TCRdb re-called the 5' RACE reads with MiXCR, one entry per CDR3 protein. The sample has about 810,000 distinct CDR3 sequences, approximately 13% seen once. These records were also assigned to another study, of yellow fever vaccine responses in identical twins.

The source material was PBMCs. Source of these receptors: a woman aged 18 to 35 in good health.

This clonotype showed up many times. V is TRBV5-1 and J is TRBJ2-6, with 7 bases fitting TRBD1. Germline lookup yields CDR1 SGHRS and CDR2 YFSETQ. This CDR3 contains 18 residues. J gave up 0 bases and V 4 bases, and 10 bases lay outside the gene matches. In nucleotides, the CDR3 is TGCGCCAGCAGCGCCCGGGACAGTCCCCTCTCTGGGGCCAACGTCCTGACTTTC. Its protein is CASSARDSPLSGANVLTF.

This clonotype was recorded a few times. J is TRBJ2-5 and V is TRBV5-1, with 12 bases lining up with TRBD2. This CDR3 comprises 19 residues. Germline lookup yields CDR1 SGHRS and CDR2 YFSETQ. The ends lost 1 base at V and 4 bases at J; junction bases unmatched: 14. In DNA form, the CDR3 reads TGCGCCAGCAGCTTGTCGACCGGGACAGGACTAGCGGGACGAGAGACCCAGTACTTC. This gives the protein CASSLSTGTGLAGRETQYF.

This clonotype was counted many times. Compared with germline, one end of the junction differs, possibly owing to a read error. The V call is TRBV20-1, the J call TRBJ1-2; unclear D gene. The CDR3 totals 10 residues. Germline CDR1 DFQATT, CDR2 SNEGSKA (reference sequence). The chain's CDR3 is CSAREVAPGF. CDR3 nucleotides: TGCAGTGCTAGAGAGGTTGCGCCGGGGTTT.

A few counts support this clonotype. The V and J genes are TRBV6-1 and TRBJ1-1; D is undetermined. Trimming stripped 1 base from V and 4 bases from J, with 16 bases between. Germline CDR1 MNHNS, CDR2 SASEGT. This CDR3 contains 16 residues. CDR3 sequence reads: CASSEGSRVVSTEAFF. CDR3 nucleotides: TGTGCCAGCAGTGAAGGTTCGCGGGTGGTCTCCACTGAAGCTTTCTTT.

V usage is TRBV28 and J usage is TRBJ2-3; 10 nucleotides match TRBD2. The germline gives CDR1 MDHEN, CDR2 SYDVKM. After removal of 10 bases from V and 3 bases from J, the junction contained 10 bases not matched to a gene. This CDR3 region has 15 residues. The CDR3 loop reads CATRTSGDPTDTQYF. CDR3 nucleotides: TGTGCCACCCGGACTAGCGGCGACCCTACAGATACGCAGTATTTT.

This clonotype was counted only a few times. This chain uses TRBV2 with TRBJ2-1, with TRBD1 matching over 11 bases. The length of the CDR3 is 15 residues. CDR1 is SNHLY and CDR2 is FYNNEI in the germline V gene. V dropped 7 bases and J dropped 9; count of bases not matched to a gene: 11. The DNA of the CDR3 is TGTGCCAGCATACTAGGACAGGGGGCGTCGATTGAGCAGTTCTTC. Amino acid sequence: CASILGQGASIEQFF. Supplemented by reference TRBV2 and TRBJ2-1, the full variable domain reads EPEVTQTPSHQVTQMGQEVILRCVPISNHLYFYWYRQILGQKVEFLVSFYNNEISEKSEIFDDQFSVERPDGSNFTLKIRSTKLEDSAMYFCASILGQGASIEQFFGPGTRLTVL.

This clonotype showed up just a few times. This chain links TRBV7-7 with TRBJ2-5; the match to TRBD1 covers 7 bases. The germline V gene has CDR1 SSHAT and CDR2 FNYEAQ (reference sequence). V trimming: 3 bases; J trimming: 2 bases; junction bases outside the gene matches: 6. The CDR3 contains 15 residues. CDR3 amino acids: CASSLGTVAQETQYF. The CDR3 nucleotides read TGTGCCAGCAGCTTGGGGACAGTAGCACAAGAGACCCAGTACTTC.

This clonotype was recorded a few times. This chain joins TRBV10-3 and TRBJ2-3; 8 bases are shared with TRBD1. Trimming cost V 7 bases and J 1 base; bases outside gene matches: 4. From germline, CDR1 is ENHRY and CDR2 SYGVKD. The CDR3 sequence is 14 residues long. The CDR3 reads CAITDRDGTDTQYF. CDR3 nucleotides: TGTGCCATCACGGACAGGGATGGCACAGATACGCAGTATTTT.

The CDR3 region has the DNA TGTGCCACCAGCAGAGATCAAGTGACCGGCGCCCAGTACTTC. Its protein is CATSRDQVTGAQYF. The rearrangement uses TRBV15 and TRBJ2-5, with no clear D. Germline V gene data show CDR1 as LNHNV and CDR2 as YYDKDF (reference sequence). The CDR3 contains 14 residues. Trimming removed 0 bases from V and 9 bases from J, with 14 bases in between. Combining the CDR3 with reference TRBV15 and TRBJ2-5 gives the whole variable domain DAMVIQNPRYQVTQFGKPVTLSCSQTLNHNVMYWYQQKSSQAPKLLFHYYDKDFNNEADTPDNFQSRRPNTSFCFLDIRSPGLGDTAMYLCATSRDQVTGAQYFGPGTRLLVL.

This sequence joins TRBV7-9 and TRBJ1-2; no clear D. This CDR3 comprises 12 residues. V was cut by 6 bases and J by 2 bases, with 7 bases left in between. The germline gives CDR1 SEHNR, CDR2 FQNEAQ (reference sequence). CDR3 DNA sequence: TGTGCCAGCAGTCCGTCCAACTATGGCTACACCTTC. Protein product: CASSPSNYGYTF.

CDR3 amino acids: CATSSRGAVNEQFF. DNA of the CDR3: TGTGCCACCAGCAGCCGGGGGGCCGTCAATGAGCAGTTCTTC. This chain links TRBV15 with TRBJ2-1; TRBD2 might be the D (7 bases). Germline assignment: CDR1 LNHNV and CDR2 YYDKDF (reference sequence). The length of the CDR3 is 14 residues. Trimming stripped 3 bases from V and 6 bases from J, with 12 bases between.

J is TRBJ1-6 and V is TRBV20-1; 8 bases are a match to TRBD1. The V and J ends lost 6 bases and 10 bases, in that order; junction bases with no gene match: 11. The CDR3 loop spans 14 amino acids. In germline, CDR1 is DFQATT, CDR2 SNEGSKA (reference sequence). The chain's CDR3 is CSAPAAGGSSPLHF. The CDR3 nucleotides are TGCAGTGCCCCGGCGGCAGGGGGCTCCTCACCCCTCCACTTT.

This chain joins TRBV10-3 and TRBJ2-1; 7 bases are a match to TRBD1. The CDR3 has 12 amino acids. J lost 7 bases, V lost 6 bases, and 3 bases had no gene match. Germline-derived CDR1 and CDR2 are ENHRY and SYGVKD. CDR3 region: CAIRRGPNEQFF. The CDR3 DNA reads TGTGCCATCAGGAGGGGGCCGAATGAGCAGTTCTTC.